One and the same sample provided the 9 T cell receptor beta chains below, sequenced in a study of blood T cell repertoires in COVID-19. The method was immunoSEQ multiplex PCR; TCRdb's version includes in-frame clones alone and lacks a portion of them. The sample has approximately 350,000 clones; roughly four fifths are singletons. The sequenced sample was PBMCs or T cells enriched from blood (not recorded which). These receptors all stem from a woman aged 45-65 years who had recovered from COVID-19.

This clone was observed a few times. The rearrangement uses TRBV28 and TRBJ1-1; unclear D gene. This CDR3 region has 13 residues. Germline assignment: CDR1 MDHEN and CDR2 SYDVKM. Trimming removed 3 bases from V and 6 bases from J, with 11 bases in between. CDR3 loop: CASSFSNSPEAFF. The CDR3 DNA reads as TGTGCCAGCAGTTTTTCGAACTCGCCTGAAGCTTTCTTT.

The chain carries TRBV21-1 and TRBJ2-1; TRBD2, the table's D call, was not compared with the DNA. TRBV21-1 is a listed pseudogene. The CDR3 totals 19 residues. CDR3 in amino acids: CASSKVRLAGRSSYNEQFF. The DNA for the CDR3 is TGTGCCAGCAGCAAAGTTCGACTAGCGGGTCGTAGCTCCTACAATGAGCAGTTCTTC.

CDR3 coding DNA: TGTGCCAGCAGCCTTGAAGGACAGGAAGCTTTCTTT. It yields the protein CASSLEGQEAFF. V and J are TRBV3-1 (or the pseudogene TRBV3-2) and TRBJ1-1, with D possibly matching TRBD1 (6 bases). CDR1 is LGHDT, CDR2 YNNKEL, per germline (reference sequence). The CDR3 length is 12 residues. The V end lost 4 bases, the J end lost 8 bases, and 11 bases lay between the germline ends.

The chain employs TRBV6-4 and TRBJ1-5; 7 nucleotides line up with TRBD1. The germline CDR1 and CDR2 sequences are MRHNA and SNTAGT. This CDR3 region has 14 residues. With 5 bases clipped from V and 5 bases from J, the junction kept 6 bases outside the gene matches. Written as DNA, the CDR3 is TGTGCCAGCAGTTCCACAGGGGCAGATCAGCCCCAGCATTTT. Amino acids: CASSSTGADQPQHF.

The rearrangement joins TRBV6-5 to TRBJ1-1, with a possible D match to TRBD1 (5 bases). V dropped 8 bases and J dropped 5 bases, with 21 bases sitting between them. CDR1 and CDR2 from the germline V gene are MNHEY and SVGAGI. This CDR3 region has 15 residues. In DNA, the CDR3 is TGTGCCAGCGGACAAGTACGGGACCGGGGGACTGAAGCTTTCTTT. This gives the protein CASGQVRDRGTEAFF.

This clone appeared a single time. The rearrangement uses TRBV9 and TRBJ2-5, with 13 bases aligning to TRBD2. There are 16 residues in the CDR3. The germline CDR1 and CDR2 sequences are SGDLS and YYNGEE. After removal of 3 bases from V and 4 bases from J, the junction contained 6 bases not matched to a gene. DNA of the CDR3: TGTGCCAGCAGCGCACTAGCGGGAGGGCCGGGAGAGACCCAGTACTTC. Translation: CASSALAGGPGETQYF.

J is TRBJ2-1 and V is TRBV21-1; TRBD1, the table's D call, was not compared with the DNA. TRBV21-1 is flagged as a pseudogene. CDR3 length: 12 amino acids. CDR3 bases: TGTGCCAGCAGCAACAGGGACAATGAGCAGTTCTTC. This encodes CASSNRDNEQFF.

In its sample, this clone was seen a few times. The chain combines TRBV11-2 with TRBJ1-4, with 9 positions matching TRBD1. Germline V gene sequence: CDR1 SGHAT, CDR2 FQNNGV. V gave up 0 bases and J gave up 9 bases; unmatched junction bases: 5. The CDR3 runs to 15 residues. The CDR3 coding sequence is TGTGCCAGCAGCTTAGATTCGGGACAGGGTCAAAAACTGTTTTTT. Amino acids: CASSLDSGQGQKLFF.

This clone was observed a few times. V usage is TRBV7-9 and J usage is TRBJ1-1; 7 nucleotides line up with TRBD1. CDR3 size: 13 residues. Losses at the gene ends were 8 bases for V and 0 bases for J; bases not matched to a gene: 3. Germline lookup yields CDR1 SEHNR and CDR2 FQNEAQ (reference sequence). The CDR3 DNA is TGTGCCAGCGGGGGACAGATGAACACTGAAGCTTTCTTT. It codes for CASGGQMNTEAFF.